These 13 T cell receptor beta chains came from one sample sequenced in a study of blood T cell repertoires in COVID-19. The protocol was immunoSEQ multiplex PCR, while the TCRdb copy is restricted to in-frame clones and leaves out a portion. The repertoire holds a few hundred thousand clones, with about nine tenths as singletons. The sequenced sample was peripheral blood. These receptors all come from a woman in her thirties with COVID-19, enrolled during active disease.

Only one count was recorded for this clone. Other DNA sequences in this sample translate to the same CDR3. The rearrangement links TRBV2 to TRBJ1-1; 7 nucleotides match TRBD1. The germline gives CDR1 SNHLY, CDR2 FYNNEI. The CDR3 runs to 13 residues. V lost 6 bases and J lost 5; bases outside the gene matches: 6. The CDR3 region is CASRRQGGTEAFF. CDR3 DNA: TGTGCCAGCAGACGACAGGGCGGAACTGAAGCTTTCTTT.

The chain couples TRBV19 to TRBJ2-1; TRBD1 agrees at 7 bases. The germline gives CDR1 LNHDA, CDR2 SQIVND (reference sequence). V gave up 1 base and J gave up 4 bases; unmatched junction bases: 4. The CDR3 contains 15 residues. The CDR3 loop is CASSIANRGYNEQFF. CDR3 DNA sequence: TGTGCCAGTAGTATAGCGAACAGGGGTTACAATGAGCAGTTCTTC. The entire variable domain, with the rest obtained from reference TRBV19 and TRBJ2-1, is as follows: DGGITQSPKYLFRKEGQNVTLSCEQNLNHDAMYWYRQDPGQGLRLIYYSQIVNDFQKGDIAEGYSVSREKKESFPLTVTSAQKNPTAFYLCASSIANRGYNEQFFGPGTRLTVL.

This clone was recorded a few times. The rearrangement links TRBV2 to TRBJ1-2; 8 bases fit TRBD1. CDR3 length: 14 residues. J lost 4 bases, V lost 6 bases, and 7 bases had no gene match. Germline CDR1 and CDR2: SNHLY and FYNNEI. The CDR3 spells CASSAGQAFYGYTF. The DNA of the CDR3 is TGTGCCAGCAGCGCGGGACAGGCCTTCTATGGCTACACCTTC.

The chain links TRBV28 to TRBJ1-5; tentatively, D is TRBD1 (6 bases). The CDR3 is 15 amino acids. Deletions cut 5 bases from V and 6 bases from J, with 17 bases between. Germline V lookup: CDR1 MDHEN, CDR2 SYDVKM. The CDR3 is CASSINRGNGQPQHF. The CDR3 DNA is TGTGCCAGCAGTATAAATAGGGGGAATGGTCAGCCCCAGCATTTT.

V is TRBV19 and J is TRBJ2-1; 11 nucleotides agree with TRBD2. J lost 4 bases, V lost 5 bases, and 10 bases had no gene match. This CDR3 is 17 amino acids long. Germline values: CDR1 LNHDA, CDR2 SQIVND (reference sequence). CDR3 protein: CASSAKLAGGRYNEQFF. The CDR3 bases are TGTGCCAGTAGTGCGAAGCTAGCGGGGGGAAGGTACAATGAGCAGTTCTTC.

This sequence joins TRBV14 and TRBJ1-1, with D possibly matching TRBD1 (5 bases). The CDR3 spans 15 residues. V was cut by 4 bases and J by 0 bases, with 12 bases left in between. The germline gives CDR1 SGHDN, CDR2 FVKESK. The CDR3 is CASSRSDSLNTEAFF. The CDR3 region has the DNA TGTGCCAGCAGCCGATCTGACAGCCTGAACACTGAAGCTTTCTTT.

This clone was seen just once. V gene TRBV27 combines with J gene TRBJ1-2; a weak D match, TRBD1 (6 bases). This CDR3 is built from 14 residues. The germline CDR1 and CDR2 sequences are MNHEY and SMNVEV (reference sequence). V was cut by 5 bases and J by 6 bases, with 16 bases left in between. This CDR3 reads CASSPFSRGHGYTF. CDR3 DNA: TGTGCCAGCAGTCCCTTTTCCAGGGGCCATGGCTACACCTTC.

A single count supports this clone. The chain joins TRBV28 to TRBJ2-3, with a weak D call TRBD2 (7 bases). Trimming stripped 5 bases from V and 5 bases from J, with 20 bases between. This CDR3 is built from 16 residues. Germline loops: CDR1 MDHEN, CDR2 SYDVKM. This chain's CDR3 is CASSVPGGHKGDTQYF. DNA of the CDR3: TGTGCCAGCAGTGTCCCCGGGGGGCATAAAGGAGATACGCAGTATTTT.

This rearrangement joins TRBV19 to TRBJ2-7; maybe TRBD2 (6 bases). CDR3 length: 15 residues. The V and J ends lost 3 bases and 2 bases respectively, with 14 bases between them. Germline CDR1 reads LNHDA; CDR2 reads SQIVND (reference sequence). CDR3 in DNA: TGTGCCAGTAGTATGTGGGGAGGTCTTCCCTACGAGCAGTACTTC. This encodes CASSMWGGLPYEQYF.

The rearrangement uses TRBV2 and TRBJ1-4; perhaps TRBD1 as D (6 bases). The CDR3 totals 13 residues. Germline values: CDR1 SNHLY, CDR2 FYNNEI. Trimming pared 8 bases from V and 4 bases from J, leaving 11 bases between. CDR3 nucleotides: TGTGCCAGCGGGGGGGCAGTTAATGAAAAACTGTTTTTT. As protein: CASGGAVNEKLFF.

The V call is TRBV7-2, the J call TRBJ2-3; 10 positions agree with TRBD2. Trimming removed 3 bases from V and 4 bases from J; junction bases left unmatched: 7. The CDR3 contains 16 residues. The V gene's germline CDR1 is SGHTA and CDR2 FQGNSA. CDR3 in amino acids: CASSFRAGGTSDTQYF. The CDR3 coding sequence is TGTGCCAGCAGCTTTCGAGCGGGGGGGACCTCAGATACGCAGTATTTT. Filled out from reference TRBV7-2 and TRBJ2-3, the complete variable domain reads GAGVSQSPSNKVTEKGKDVELRCDPISGHTALYWYRQSLGQGLEFLIYFQGNSAPDKSGLPSDRFSAERTGGSVSTLTIQRTQQEDSAVYLCASSFRAGGTSDTQYFGPGTRLTVL.

The table lists this clone with a few counts. The V call is TRBV15, the J call TRBJ1-1; 7 nucleotides line up with TRBD1. The germline V gene has CDR1 LNHNV and CDR2 YYDKDF (reference sequence). V lost 3 bases and J lost 4; bases outside the gene matches: 2. The CDR3 has 13 residues. The DNA for the CDR3 is TGTGCCACCAGCAGGAACAGGGGCACTGAAGCTTTCTTT. Residues: CATSRNRGTEAFF.

A single count supports this clone. This chain links TRBV2 with TRBJ1-2; D gene uncertain. Germline loops: CDR1 SNHLY, CDR2 FYNNEI. CDR3 length equals 11 residues. Trimming cost V 3 bases and J 7 bases, with 6 bases left between them. The CDR3: CASSEGVGYTF. The CDR3 coding sequence is TGTGCCAGCAGTGAGGGCGTTGGCTACACCTTC.